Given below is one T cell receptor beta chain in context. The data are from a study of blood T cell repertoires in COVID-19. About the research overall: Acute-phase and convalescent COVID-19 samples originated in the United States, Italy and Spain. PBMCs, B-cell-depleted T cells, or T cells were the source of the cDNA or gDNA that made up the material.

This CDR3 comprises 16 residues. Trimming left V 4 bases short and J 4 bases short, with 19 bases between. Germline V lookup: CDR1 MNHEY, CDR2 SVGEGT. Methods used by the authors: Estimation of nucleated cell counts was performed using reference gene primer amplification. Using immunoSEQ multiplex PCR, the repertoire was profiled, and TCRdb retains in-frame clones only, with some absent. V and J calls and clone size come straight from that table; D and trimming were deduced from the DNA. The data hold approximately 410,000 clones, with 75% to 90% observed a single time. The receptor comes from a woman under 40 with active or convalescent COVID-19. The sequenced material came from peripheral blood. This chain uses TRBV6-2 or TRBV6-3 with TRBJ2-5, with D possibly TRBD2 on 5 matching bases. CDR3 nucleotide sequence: TGTGCCAGCAGTTCCCTCGAACTAGGATCGGGAGAGACCCAGTACTTC. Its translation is CASSSLELGSGETQYF.